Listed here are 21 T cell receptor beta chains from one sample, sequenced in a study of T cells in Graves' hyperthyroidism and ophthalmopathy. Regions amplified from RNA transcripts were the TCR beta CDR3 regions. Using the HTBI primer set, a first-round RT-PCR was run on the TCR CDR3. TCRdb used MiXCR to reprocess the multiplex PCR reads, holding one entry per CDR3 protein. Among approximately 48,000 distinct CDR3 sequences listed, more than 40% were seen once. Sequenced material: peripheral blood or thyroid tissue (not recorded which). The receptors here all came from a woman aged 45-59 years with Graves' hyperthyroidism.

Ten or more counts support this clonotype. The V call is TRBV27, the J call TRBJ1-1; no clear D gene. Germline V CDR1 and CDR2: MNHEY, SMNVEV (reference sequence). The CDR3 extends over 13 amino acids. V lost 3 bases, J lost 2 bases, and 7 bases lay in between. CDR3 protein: CASSLGHNTEAFF. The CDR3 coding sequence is TGTGCCAGCAGTTTGGGTCACAACACTGAAGCTTTCTTT.

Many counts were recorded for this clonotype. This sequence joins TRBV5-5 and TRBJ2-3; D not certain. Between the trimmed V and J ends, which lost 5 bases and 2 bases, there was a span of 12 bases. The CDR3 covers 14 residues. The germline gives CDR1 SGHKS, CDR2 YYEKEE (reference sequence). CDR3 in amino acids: CASRERWVTDTQYF. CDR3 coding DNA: TGTGCCAGCAGAGAACGGTGGGTCACAGATACGCAGTATTTT.

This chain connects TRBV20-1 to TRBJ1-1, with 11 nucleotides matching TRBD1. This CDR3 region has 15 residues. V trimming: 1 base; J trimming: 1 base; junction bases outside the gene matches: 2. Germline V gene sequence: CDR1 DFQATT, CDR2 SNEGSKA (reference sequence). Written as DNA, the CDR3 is TGCAGTGCTAGAGGGGACAGGGGGGGGAACACTGAAGCTTTCTTT. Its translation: CSARGDRGGNTEAFF.

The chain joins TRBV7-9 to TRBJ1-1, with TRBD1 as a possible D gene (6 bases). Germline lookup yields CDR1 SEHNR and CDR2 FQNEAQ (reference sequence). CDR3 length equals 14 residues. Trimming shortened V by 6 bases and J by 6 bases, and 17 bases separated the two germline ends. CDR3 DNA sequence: TGTGCCAGCAGACCGGGGGGCAGGCCTTCTGAAGCTTTCTTT. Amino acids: CASRPGGRPSEAFF.

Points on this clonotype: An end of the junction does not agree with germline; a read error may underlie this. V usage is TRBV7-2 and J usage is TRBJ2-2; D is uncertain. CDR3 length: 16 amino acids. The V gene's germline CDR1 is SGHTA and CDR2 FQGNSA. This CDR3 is CANSPYRFSNTGELFF. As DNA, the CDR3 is TGCGCCAACAGCCCCTACCGGTTTTCGAACACCGGGGAGCTGTTTTTT.

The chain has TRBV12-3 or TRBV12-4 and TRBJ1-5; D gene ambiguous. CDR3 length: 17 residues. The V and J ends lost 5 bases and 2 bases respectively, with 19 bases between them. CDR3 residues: CASSIVLGTGGNQPQHF. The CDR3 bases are TGTGCCAGCAGTATAGTTCTGGGAACCGGGGGCAATCAGCCCCAGCATTTT.

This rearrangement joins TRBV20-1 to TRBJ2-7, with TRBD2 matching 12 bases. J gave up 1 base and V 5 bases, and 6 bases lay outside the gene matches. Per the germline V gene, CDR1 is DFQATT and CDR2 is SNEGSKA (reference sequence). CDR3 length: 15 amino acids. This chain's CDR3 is CSAYLAGGPSYEQYF. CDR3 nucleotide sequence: TGCAGTGCTTACCTAGCGGGAGGGCCATCCTACGAGCAGTACTTC.

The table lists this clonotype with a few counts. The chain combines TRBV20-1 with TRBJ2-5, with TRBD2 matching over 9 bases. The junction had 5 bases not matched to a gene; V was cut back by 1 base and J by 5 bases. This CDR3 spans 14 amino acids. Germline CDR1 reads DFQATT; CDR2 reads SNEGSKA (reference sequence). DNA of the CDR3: TGCAGTGCTAGAGGTAGCGGGAGAATGGAGACCCAGTACTTC. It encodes CSARGSGRMETQYF.

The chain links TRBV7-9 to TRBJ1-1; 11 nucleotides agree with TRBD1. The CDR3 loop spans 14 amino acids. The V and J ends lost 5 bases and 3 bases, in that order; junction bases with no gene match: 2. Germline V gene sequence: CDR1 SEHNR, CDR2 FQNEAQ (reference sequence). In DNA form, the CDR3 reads TGTGCCAGCAGCCGGGACAGGGGGGACACTGAAGCTTTCTTT. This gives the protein CASSRDRGDTEAFF.

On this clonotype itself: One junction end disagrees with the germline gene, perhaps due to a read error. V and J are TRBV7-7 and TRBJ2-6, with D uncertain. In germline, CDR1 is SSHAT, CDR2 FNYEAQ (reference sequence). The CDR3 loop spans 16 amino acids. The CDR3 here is CASSLSEVSGANVLTF. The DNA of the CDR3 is TGTGCTAGCAGCCTCAGTGAGGTGTCCGGGGCCAACGTCCTGACTTTC. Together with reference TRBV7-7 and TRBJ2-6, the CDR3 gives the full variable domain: GAGVSQSPRYKVTKRGQDVTLRCDPISSHATLYWYQQALGQGPEFLTYFNYEAQPDKSGLPSDRFSAERPEGSISTLTIQRTEQRDSAMYRCASSLSEVSGANVLTFGAGSRLTVL.

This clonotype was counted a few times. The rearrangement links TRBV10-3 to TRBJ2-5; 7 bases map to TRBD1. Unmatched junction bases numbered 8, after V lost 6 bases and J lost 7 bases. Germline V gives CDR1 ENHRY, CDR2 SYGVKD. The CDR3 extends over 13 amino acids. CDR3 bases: TGTGCCATCAGCAGGACAGGTTCGAGGACCCAGTACTTC. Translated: CAISRTGSRTQYF.

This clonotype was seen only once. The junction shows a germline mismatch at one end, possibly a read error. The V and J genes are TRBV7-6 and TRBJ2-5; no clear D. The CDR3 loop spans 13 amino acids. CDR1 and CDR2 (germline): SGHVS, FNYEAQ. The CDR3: CARSFARQETQYF. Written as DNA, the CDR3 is TGTGCCCGCAGCTTTGCCAGACAAGAGACCCAGTACTTC. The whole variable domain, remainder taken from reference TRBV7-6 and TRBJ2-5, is GAGVSQSPRYKVTKRGQDVALRCDPISGHVSLYWYRQALGQGPEFLTYFNYEAQQDKSGLPNDRFSAERPEGSISTLTIQRTEQRDSAMYRCARSFARQETQYFGPGTRLLVL.

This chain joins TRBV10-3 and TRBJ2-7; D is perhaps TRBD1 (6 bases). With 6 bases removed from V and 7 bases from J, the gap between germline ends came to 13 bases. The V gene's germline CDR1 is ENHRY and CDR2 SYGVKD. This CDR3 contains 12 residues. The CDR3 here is CAIRAGTREQYF. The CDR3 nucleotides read TGTGCCATCAGGGCCGGGACACGGGAGCAGTACTTC.

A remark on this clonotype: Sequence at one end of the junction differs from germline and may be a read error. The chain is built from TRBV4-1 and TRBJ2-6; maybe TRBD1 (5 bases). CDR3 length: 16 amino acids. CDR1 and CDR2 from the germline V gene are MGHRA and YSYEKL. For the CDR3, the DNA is TGCGCCAGCAGCCAAGATTTGGGGTCTGGGGCCAACGTCCTGGCTTTC. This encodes CASSQDLGSGANVLAF.

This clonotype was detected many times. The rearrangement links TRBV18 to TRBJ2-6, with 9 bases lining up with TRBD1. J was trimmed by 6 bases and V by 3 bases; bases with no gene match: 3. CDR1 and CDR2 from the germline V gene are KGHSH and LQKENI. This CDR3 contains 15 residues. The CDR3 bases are TGTGCCAGCTCACCTGGACAGGGGACGGCCAACGTCCTGACTTTC. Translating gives CASSPGQGTANVLTF.

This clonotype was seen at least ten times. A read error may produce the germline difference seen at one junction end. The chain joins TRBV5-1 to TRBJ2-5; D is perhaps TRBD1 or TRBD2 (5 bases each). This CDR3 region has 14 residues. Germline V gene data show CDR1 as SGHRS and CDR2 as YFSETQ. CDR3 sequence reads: CASSFTRGGESQYF. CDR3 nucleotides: TGCGCCAGCAGCTTTACGAGGGGCGGAGAGTCCCAGTACTTC. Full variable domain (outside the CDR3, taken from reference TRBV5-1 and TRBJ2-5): KAGVTQTPRYLIKTRGQQVTLSCSPISGHRSVSWYQQTPGQGLQFLFEYFSETQRNKGNFPGRFSGRQFSNSRSEMNVSTLELGDSALYLCASSFTRGGESQYFGPGTRLLVL.

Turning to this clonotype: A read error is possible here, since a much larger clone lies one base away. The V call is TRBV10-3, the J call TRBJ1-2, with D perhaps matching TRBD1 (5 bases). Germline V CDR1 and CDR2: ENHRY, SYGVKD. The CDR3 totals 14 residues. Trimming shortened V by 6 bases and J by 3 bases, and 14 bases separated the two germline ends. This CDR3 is CAISVEGRDYGYTF. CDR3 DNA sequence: TGTGCCATCAGCGTTGAGGGGAGGGACTATGGCTACACCTTC.

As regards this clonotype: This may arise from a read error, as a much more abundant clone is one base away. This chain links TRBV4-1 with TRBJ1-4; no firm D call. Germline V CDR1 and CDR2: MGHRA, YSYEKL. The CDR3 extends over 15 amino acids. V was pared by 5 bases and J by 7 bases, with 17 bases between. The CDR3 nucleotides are TGCGCCAGCAGCAAACGCGACGAGGTAGGTGAAAAACTGTTTTTT. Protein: CASSKRDEVGEKLFF.

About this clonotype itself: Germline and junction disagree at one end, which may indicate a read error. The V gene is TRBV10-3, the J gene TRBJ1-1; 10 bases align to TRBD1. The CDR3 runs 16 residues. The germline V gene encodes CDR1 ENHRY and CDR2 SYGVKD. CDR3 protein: CATGRTGGSLNTEASF. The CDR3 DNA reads TGTGCCACGGGTCGGACAGGGGGAAGCTTGAACACTGAAGCCTCCTTT.

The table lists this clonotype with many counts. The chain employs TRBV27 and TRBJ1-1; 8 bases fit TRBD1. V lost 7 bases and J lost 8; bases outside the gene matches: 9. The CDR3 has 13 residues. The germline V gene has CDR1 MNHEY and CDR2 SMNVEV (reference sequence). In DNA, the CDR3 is TGTGCCAGCAACGACAGGGGCTCCCAGGAAGCTTTCTTT. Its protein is CASNDRGSQEAFF.

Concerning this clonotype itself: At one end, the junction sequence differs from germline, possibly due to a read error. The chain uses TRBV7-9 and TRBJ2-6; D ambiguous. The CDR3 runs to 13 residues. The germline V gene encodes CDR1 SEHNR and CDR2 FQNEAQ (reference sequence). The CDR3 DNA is TGTGCCAGCAGCCGTCTATCAGAGAACACTGAAGCTTTC. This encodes CASSRLSENTEAF. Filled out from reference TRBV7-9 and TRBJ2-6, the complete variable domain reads DTGVSQNPRHKITKRGQNVTFRCDPISEHNRLYWYRQTLGQGPEFLTYFQNEAQLEKSRLLSDRFSAERPKGSFSTLEIQRTEQGDSAMYLCASSRLSENTEAFGAGSRLTVL.